This T cell receptor beta chain derives from a study of T cell repertoires in cytomegalovirus infection. The CDR3 sequence is 13 residues long. Germline V gene lookup returns CDR1 MDHEN and CDR2 SYDVKM. Trimming removed 8 bases at V and 9 bases at J, with 17 bases between. This clonotype was observed at least ten times. TCRdb re-analysed the reads in MiXCR, keeping a single row per CDR3 protein. The sample has fewer than 85,000 distinct CDR3 sequences, under 5% seen once. The chain combines TRBV28 with TRBJ2-4; possibly TRBD1 or TRBD2 for D (5 bases each). Material for sequencing was PBMCs. The TCR originated in a human donor in good health (CMV status not recorded). Some clones in this sample may be carry-over from other donors' samples. The CDR3 DNA is TGTGCCAGCTCATACGGGAAAGGGGTCATTCAGTACTTC. Translating it yields CASSYGKGVIQYF.